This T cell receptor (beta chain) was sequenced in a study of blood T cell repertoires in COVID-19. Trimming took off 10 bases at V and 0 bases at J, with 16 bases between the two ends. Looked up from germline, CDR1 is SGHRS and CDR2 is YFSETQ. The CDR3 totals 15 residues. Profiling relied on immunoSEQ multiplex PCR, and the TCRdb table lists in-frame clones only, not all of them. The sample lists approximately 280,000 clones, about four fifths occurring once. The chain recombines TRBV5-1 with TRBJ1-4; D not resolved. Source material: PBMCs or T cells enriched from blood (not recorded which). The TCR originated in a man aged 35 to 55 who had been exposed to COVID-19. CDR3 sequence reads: CASRLDSSTNEKLFF. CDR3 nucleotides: TGCGCCTCGCGTCTGGATAGCTCAACTAATGAAAAACTGTTTTTT.